Detailed here is one T cell receptor beta chain. The target of this receptor is not known. No much larger clonotype is one base removed from it; base qualities were not supplied. Trimming removed 5 bases from V and 8 bases from J, leaving 10 bases between the germline ends. The CDR3, cysteine through phenylalanine, is 13 amino acids long. Left in the record is the CDR3 DNA by itself, 39 bases read in frame from the first base. The study was a case-control design nested within a healthcare worker cohort in London, UK, with weekly nasopharyngeal swab PCR tests and blood sampling. Healthcare workers were recruited between 23 and 31 March 2020, during the week of the UK lockdown, and were followed weekly for up to roughly 15 weeks. This specimen comes from a study of early T cells in non-severe SARS-CoV-2 infection (dated by TCRdb to the early 2020s). Notes on the research overall: Because TCR sequencing relied on bulk RNA taken from unsorted whole blood, pairing of alpha and beta chains was not possible. Points the paper makes about the study in general: VDJdb matching was skewed toward anti-spike CD8 responses and likely underestimated virus-specific expansions, missing private and CD4 specificities.

The library was prepared using 5' RACE. The reads were generated on a NextSeq 500. Unique molecular identifiers were attached to individual cDNA molecules in the TCR library protocol so that sequencing error and PCR bias could be corrected. Sequencing covered both TCR alpha and beta chains, and within each sample the abundances of alpha and beta sequences were tightly co-correlated. The study's processing was this. Decombinator V4 was used to annotate TCR sequences for V gene, J gene and CDR3. Expanded TCRs were defined as changing significantly between any two time points under a Poisson model with p below 0.0001. TCR abundances were normalised to the total number of TCRs sequenced per sample and were expressed as counts per million. MAIT TCRs were defined by TRAV1-2 paired with TRAJ12, TRAJ20 or TRAJ33, and iNKT TCRs by TRAV10 paired with TRAJ18. VDJdb, accessed on 1 November 2021, was searched for TCRs annotated for CMV, EBV and SARS-CoV-2, and TCRs annotated for more than one antigen were excluded. Using fastp at Q25 and MiXCR, TCRdb reprocessed the public reads and kept productive beta chains. Each entry merges the rows of one CDR3 protein and shows their most common DNA and genes. The V and J calls, along with clone size, are taken from TCRdb and not from the paper's own processing. Across this sample there are around 60,000 distinct CDR3 sequences, with over 10% seen only once. 4% to 5% of the sample is held by the ten biggest clonotypes.

The chain links TRBV12-3 or TRBV12-4 with TRBJ1-6; TRBD1 is perhaps the D gene, given 6 matching bases. Sequenced: whole blood. This sequence was found in an adult who was a healthcare worker with PCR-confirmed SARS-CoV-2 infection or an uninfected control (not recorded which). In nucleotide form, the sequence is TGTGCCAGCAGTCGACCAGGGGATTCACCCCTCCACTTT. Its protein reads: CASSRPGDSPLHF.